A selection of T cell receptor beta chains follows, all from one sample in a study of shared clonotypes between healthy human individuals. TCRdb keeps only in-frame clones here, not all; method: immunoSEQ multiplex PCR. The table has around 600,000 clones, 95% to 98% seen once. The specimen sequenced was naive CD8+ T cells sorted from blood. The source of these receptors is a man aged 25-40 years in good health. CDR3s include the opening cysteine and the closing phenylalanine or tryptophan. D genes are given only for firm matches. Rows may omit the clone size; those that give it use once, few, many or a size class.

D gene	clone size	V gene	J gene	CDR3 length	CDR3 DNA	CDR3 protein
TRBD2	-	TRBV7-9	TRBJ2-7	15	TGTGCCAGCATCCTCCTGCGGGGGGTATCCTACGAGCAGTACTTC	CASILLRGVSYEQYF
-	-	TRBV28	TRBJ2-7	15	TGTGCCAGCAGTTCCCCCAGGGGGACTATCTACGAGCAGTACTTC	CASSSPRGTIYEQYF
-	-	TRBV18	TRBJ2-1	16	TGTGCCAGCTCATGGACCGGGTCTCACTCCTACAATGAGCAGTTCTTC	CASSWTGSHSYNEQFF
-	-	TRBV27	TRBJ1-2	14	TGTGCCAGCAGTCTAGCTGCGGGTCTTAGTGGCTACACCTTC	CASSLAAGLSGYTF
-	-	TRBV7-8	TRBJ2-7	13	TGTGCCAGCAGCTTTAGACAGGAATACGAGCAGTACTTC	CASSFRQEYEQYF
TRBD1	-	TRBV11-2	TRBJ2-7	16	TGTGCCAGCAGCTTAGAGATCGGACAGGCTTCCTACGAGCAGTACTTC	CASSLEIGQASYEQYF
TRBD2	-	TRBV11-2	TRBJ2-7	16	TGTGCCAGCAGCTCCCTAGCGGACCTTCTCTCCTACGAGCAGTACTTC	CASSSLADLLSYEQYF
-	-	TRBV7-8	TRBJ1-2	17	TGTGCCAGCAGCTTAGGCGAGACAGGCAGACCTAACTATGGCTACACCTTC	CASSLGETGRPNYGYTF
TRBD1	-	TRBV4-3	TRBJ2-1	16	TGCGCCAGCAGCCAAGATGCGGGACAGGGCTTCTTGGAGCAGTTCTTC	CASSQDAGQGFLEQFF
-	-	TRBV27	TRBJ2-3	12	TGTGCCAGCAGTTTATCGGCAGATACGCAGTATTTT	CASSLSADTQYF
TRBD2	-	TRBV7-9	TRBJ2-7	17	TGTGCCAGCAGCCCTAGACTAGCGGGAGGTTCGTCCTACGAGCAGTACTTC	CASSPRLAGGSSYEQYF
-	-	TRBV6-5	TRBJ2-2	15	TGTGCCAGCAGTTATATGGGTACTTCCACCGGGGAGCTGTTTTTT	CASSYMGTSTGELFF
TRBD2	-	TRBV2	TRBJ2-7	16	TGTGCCAGCATTGGCCTAGCGGGGGACCCCTCCTACGAGCAGTACTTC	CASIGLAGDPSYEQYF
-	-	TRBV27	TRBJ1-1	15	TGTGCCAGCAGTTTAATGGGCGATGGGGACACTGAAGCTTTCTTT	CASSLMGDGDTEAFF
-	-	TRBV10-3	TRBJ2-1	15	TGTGCCATCAGTGAGTCGGCAGTCAGATACAATGAGCAGTTCTTC	CAISESAVRYNEQFF
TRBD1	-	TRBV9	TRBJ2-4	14	TGTGCCAGCAGCGTGGGGACAGCTAAAAACATTCAGTACTTC	CASSVGTAKNIQYF
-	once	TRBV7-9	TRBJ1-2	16	TGTGCCAGCAGCTTAAGTGGGGAACGAACTAACTATGGCTACACCTTC	CASSLSGERTNYGYTF
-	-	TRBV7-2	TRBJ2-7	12	TGTGCCAGCAGCACAGGCCACCACGAGCAGTACTTC	CASSTGHHEQYF
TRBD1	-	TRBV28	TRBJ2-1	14	TGTGCCAGCAGCTCCATCGACAGGGGAGATGAGCAGTTCTTC	CASSSIDRGDEQFF
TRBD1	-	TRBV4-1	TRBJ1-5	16	TGCGCCAGCAGCCAAGATGCGGACAGGTACAATCAGCCCCAGCATTTT	CASSQDADRYNQPQHF
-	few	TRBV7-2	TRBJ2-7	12	TGTGCCAGCAGCTTAGAAGTCTACGAGCAGTACTTC	CASSLEVYEQYF
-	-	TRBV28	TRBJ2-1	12	TGTGCCAGCAGTTTAATTGGCAATGAGCAGTTCTTC	CASSLIGNEQFF
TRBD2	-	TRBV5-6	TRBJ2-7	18	TGTGCCAGCAGCGCGGGGCCGGGACTAGCGGGAGCTTGGCACGAGCAGTACTTC	CASSAGPGLAGAWHEQYF
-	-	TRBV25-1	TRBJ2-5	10	TGTGCCAGCAGAGAAGAGACCCAGTACTTC	CASREETQYF
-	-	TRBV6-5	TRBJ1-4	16	TGTGCCAGCAGTTACTCTCCTGCCAACCGGTTTGAAAAACTGTTTTTT	CASSYSPANRFEKLFF
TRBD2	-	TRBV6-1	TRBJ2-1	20	TGTGCCAGCAGTGAAGTCGAAGCGTCCCTAGCGGGAGCCCCAGGTAATGAGCAGTTCTTC	CASSEVEASLAGAPGNEQFF
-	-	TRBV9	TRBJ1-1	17	TGTGCCAGCAGCCCATTCGGTACAGGTGCTGTGAACACTGAAGCTTTCTTT	CASSPFGTGAVNTEAFF
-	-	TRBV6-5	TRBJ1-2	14	TGTGCCAGCAGCCCCCGGGGGGGTAACTATGGCTACACCTTC	CASSPRGGNYGYTF
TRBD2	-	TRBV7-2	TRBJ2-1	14	TGTGCCAGCAGCGACACTAGCGGGACAAATGAGCAGTTCTTC	CASSDTSGTNEQFF
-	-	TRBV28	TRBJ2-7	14	TGTGCCAGCAGTTTCGGCAGCCTCTCCTACGAGCAGTACTTC	CASSFGSLSYEQYF
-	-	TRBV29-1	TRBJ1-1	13	TGCAGCGTCCTCGCCAGGGGGAACACTGAAGCTTTCTTT	CSVLARGNTEAFF
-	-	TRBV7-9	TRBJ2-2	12	TGTGCCAGCACCTCCCCCCCCGGGGAGCTGTTTTTT	CASTSPPGELFF
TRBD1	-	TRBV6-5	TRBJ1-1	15	TGTGCCAGCAGGCCGTGGCCAGGGGGTTTCACTGAAGCTTTCTTT	CASRPWPGGFTEAFF
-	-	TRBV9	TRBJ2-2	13	TGTGCCAGCAGCGTAGGAAAGACCGGGGAGCTGTTTTTT	CASSVGKTGELFF
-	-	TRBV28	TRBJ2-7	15	TGTGCCAGCAGTTTGGAGGGCGAACTATCCTACGAGCAGTACTTC	CASSLEGELSYEQYF
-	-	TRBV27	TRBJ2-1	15	TGTGCCAGCAGTCCATCTACGGAGGGGTACAATGAGCAGTTCTTC	CASSPSTEGYNEQFF
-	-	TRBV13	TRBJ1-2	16	TGTGCCAGCAGCCCCCTAGCGGAGATTGCTAACTATGGCTACACCTTC	CASSPLAEIANYGYTF